This T cell receptor beta chain is from a study of blood T cell repertoires in COVID-19. Whole-study context: From T cells, B-cell-depleted T cells, or PBMCs came the material, which was cDNA or gDNA.

The CDR3 sequence is 12 residues long. Trimming took off 4 bases at V and 6 bases at J, with 11 bases between the two ends. Germline CDR1 SGHRS, CDR2 YFSETQ. As handled by the study authors: How many nucleated cells were present was estimated from reference gene primer amplification. TCRdb's copy holds only in-frame clones and misses some; the assay was immunoSEQ multiplex PCR. D and trimming come from the DNA, and the V and J calls and clone size come from that table. The repertoire holds some 240,000 clones, with 85% to 90% as singletons. The TCR originated in a woman in her thirties or forties who had recovered from COVID-19. This rearrangement joins TRBV5-1 to TRBJ2-7; D is possibly TRBD2 (6 bases). Material for sequencing was peripheral blood. Written as DNA, the CDR3 is TGCGCCAGCAGCAGGACTACCAGCGAGCAGTACGTC. It encodes CASSRTTSEQYV.